These 9 T cell receptor beta chains originate from one sample sequenced in a study of identical twins. Via MiXCR, TCRdb re-called the 5' RACE reads, giving one row per CDR3 protein. The sample lists under 900,000 distinct CDR3 sequences, about 12% occurring once. The same data also went into a second study, on yellow fever vaccine responses in identical twins.

Sequencing input: PBMCs. The source is a woman in her late teens or twenties in good health.

V and J are TRBV28 and TRBJ1-4, with 8 nucleotides matching TRBD1. Per germline, CDR1 MDHEN and CDR2 SYDVKM. J gave up 7 bases and V 5 bases, and 6 bases lay outside the gene matches. This CDR3 has 14 residues. The CDR3, as DNA: TGTGCCAGCAGTACTCAGGGGGCGGGTGAAAAACTGTTTTTT. Protein: CASSTQGAGEKLFF.

The chain combines TRBV28 with TRBJ2-7; D gene uncertain. V was cut by 4 bases and J by 7 bases, with 14 bases left in between. This CDR3 has 13 residues. CDR1 MDHEN and CDR2 SYDVKM come from the germline V gene. The chain's CDR3 is CASSSYLRQEQYF. The CDR3 nucleotides read TGTGCCAGCAGTTCGTACCTACGCCAGGAGCAGTACTTC.

This chain joins TRBV5-1 and TRBJ1-4; tentatively, D is TRBD1 (6 bases). CDR1 is SGHRS and CDR2 is YFSETQ in the germline V gene. V shed 0 bases and J shed 6 bases, with 9 bases lying between them. This CDR3 has 14 amino acids. CDR3 sequence reads: CASSLGDTYEKLFF. DNA for the CDR3: TGCGCCAGCAGCTTGGGGGACACGTATGAAAAACTGTTTTTT. Combining the CDR3 with reference TRBV5-1 and TRBJ1-4 gives the whole variable domain KAGVTQTPRYLIKTRGQQVTLSCSPISGHRSVSWYQQTPGQGLQFLFEYFSETQRNKGNFPGRFSGRQFSNSRSEMNVSTLELGDSALYLCASSLGDTYEKLFFGSGTQLSVL.

This clonotype was picked up a small number of times. The CDR3 protein is CASSRHGGALYSNQPQHF. The CDR3, as DNA: TGTGCCAGCAGCCGGCACGGGGGGGCACTTTATAGCAATCAGCCCCAGCATTTT. J is TRBJ1-5 and V is TRBV11-2, with D possibly TRBD1 on 6 matching bases. CDR3 length: 18 residues. V lost 5 bases and J 0 bases, leaving 20 bases between the germline ends. Germline V gene data show CDR1 as SGHAT and CDR2 as FQNNGV.

There are a few counts of this clonotype. The rearrangement uses TRBV5-1 and TRBJ2-2, with D possibly being TRBD1 (5 bases). V was shortened by 4 bases and J by 3 bases, with 10 bases between the two germline ends. This CDR3 spans 14 amino acids. From germline, CDR1 is SGHRS and CDR2 YFSETQ. The DNA for the CDR3 is TGCGCCAGCAGCCCCAGGGTGGACACCGGGGAGCTGTTTTTT. It yields the protein CASSPRVDTGELFF.

The gene calls are TRBV12-3 or TRBV12-4 and TRBJ1-3; 9 bases are a match to TRBD1. Unmatched junction bases numbered 3, after V lost 2 bases and J lost 4 bases. This CDR3 comprises 15 residues. The CDR3 DNA is TGTGCCAGCAGTTTACGGGACAGGGACGGAAACACCATATATTTT. Its protein is CASSLRDRDGNTIYF.

This clonotype was found a few times. The rearrangement links TRBV12-3 or TRBV12-4 to TRBJ1-2; D perhaps matches TRBD1 (5 bases). The V end was cut by 11 bases, the J end by 4 bases, with 14 bases between. The CDR3 contains 12 residues. The CDR3 is CALYRGSYGYTF. CDR3 sequence (DNA): TGTGCCCTATATCGGGGGAGCTATGGCTACACCTTC.

In this sample, this clonotype turned up a few times. The chain is built from TRBV24-1 and TRBJ2-1; 7 nucleotides line up with TRBD2. The V gene end was trimmed by 0 bases and the J gene end by 3 bases; junction bases not matched to a gene: 4. CDR1 and CDR2 (germline): KGHDR, SFDVKD. This CDR3 comprises 16 residues. In DNA, the CDR3 is TGTGCCACCAGTGATTTGGGGGGGGACGTCTACAATGAGCAGTTCTTC. This encodes CATSDLGGDVYNEQFF.

This rearrangement joins TRBV2 to TRBJ2-3; the D is unclear. CDR1 and CDR2 from the germline V gene are SNHLY and FYNNEI. Trimming pared 6 bases from V and 0 bases from J, leaving 13 bases between. The CDR3 is 15 amino acids. CDR3 region: CASRPWRNSTDTQYF. In DNA, the CDR3 is TGTGCCAGCAGGCCCTGGCGGAACAGCACAGATACGCAGTATTTT. The full variable domain, in which reference TRBV2 and TRBJ2-3 provide the parts outside the CDR3, is EPEVTQTPSHQVTQMGQEVILRCVPISNHLYFYWYRQILGQKVEFLVSFYNNEISEKSEIFDDQFSVERPDGSNFTLKIRSTKLEDSAMYFCASRPWRNSTDTQYFGPGTRLTVL.